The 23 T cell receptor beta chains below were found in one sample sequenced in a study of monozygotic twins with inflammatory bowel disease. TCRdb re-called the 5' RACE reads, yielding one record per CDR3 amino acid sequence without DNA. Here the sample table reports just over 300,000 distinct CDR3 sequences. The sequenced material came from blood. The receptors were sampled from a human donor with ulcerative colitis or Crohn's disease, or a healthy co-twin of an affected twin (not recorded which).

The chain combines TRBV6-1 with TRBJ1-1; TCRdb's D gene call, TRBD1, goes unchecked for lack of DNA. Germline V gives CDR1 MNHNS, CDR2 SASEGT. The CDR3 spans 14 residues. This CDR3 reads CASSEVGRATEAFF.

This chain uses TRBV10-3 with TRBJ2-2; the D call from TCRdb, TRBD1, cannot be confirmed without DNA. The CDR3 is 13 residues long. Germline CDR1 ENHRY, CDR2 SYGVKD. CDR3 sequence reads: CATRTGAIGELFF.

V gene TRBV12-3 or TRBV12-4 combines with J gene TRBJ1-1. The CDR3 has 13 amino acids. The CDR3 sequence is CASSLQQNTEAFF.

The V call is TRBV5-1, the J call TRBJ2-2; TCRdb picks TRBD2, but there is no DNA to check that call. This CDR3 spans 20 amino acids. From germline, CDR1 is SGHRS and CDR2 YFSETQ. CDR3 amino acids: CASSPKTSWRADGNTGELFF.

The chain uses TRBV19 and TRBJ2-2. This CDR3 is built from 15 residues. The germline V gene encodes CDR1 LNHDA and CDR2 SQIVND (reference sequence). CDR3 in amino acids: CASRQGRANTGELFF.

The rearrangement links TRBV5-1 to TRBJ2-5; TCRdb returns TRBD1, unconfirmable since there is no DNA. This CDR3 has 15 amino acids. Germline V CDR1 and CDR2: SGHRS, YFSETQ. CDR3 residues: CASSSRDRGQETQYF. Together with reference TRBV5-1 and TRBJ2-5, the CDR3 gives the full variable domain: KAGVTQTPRYLIKTRGQQVTLSCSPISGHRSVSWYQQTPGQGLQFLFEYFSETQRNKGNFPGRFSGRQFSNSRSEMNVSTLELGDSALYLCASSSRDRGQETQYFGPGTRLLVL.

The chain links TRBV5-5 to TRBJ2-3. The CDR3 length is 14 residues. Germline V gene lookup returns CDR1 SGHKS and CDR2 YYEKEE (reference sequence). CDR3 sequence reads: CASSLEDATDTQYF.

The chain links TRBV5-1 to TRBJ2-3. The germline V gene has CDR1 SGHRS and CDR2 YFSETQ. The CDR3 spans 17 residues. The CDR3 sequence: CASSLGVPSGGADTQYF. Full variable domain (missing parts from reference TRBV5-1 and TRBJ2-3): KAGVTQTPRYLIKTRGQQVTLSCSPISGHRSVSWYQQTPGQGLQFLFEYFSETQRNKGNFPGRFSGRQFSNSRSEMNVSTLELGDSALYLCASSLGVPSGGADTQYFGPGTRLTVL.

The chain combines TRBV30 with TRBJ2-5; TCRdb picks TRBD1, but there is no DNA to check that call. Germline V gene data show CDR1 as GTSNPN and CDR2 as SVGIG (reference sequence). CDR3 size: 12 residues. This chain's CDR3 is CAYDRGGETQYF.

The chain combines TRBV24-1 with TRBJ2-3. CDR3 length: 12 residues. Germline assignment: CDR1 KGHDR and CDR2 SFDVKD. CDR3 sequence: CATSDFADTQYF.

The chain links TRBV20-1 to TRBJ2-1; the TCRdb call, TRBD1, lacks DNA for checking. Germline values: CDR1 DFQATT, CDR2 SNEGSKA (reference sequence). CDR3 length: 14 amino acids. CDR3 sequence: CSARPGTGYNEQFF.

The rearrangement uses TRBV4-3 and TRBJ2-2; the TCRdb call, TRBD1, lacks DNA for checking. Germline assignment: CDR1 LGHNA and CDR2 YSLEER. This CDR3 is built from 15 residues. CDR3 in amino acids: CASSWYQGPGGELFF.

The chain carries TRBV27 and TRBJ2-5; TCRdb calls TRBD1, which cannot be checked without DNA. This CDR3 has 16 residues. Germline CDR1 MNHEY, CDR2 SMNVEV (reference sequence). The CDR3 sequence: CASTTWTGTKQETQYF.

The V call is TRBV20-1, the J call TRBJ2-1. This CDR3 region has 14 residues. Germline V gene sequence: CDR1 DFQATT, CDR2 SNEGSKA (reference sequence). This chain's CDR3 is CSVPMDRIYNEQFF.

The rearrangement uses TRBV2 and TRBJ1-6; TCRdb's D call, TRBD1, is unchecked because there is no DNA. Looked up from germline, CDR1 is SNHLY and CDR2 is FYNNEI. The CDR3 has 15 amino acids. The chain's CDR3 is CASSERVRLISALHF.

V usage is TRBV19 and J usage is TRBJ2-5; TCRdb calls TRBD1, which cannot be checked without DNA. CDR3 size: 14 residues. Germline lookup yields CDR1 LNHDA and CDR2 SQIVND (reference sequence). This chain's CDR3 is CASSVDRGTETQYF.

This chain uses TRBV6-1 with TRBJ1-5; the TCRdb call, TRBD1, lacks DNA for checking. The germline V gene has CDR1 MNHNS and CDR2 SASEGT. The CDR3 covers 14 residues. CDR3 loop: CASSAGTGGQPQHF.

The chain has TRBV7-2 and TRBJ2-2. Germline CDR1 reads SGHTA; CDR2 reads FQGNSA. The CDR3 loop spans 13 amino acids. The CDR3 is CASSLEFAGELFF.

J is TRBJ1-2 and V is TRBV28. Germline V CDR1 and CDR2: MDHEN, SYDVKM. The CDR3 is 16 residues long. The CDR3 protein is CASSLTPMTAKYGYTF.

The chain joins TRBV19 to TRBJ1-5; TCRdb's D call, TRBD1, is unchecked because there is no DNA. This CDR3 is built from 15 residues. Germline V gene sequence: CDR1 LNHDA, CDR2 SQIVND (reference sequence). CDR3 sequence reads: CASSRLQGASQPQHF.

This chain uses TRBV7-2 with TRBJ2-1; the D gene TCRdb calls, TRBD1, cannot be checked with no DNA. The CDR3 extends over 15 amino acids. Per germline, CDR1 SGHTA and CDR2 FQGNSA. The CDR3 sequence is CASSLVQGTYNEQFF.

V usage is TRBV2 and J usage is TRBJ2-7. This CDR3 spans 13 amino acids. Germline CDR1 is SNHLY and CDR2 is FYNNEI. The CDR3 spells CASLGQINYEQYF.

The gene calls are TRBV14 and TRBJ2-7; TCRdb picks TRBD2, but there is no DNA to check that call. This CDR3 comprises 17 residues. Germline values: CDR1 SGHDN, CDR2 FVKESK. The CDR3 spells CASSPLPGLATEYEQYF.